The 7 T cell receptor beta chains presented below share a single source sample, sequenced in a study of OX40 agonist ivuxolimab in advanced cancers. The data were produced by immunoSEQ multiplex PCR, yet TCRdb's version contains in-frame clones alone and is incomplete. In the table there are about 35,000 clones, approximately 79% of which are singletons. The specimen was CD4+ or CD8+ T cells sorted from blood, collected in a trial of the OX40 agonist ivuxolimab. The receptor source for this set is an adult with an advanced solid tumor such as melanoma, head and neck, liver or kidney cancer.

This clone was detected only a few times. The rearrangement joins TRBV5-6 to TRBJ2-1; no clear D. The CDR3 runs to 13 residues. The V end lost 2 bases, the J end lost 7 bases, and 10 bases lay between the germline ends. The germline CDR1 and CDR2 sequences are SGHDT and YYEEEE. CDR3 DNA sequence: TGTGCCAGCAGCTTTACTTTCGGGAATGAGCAGTTCTTC. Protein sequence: CASSFTFGNEQFF.

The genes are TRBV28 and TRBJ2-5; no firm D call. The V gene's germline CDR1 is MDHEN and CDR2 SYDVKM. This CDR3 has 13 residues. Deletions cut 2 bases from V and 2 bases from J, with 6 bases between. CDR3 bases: TGTGCCAGCAGTTTAAGGGTACAAGAGACCCAGTACTTC. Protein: CASSLRVQETQYF.

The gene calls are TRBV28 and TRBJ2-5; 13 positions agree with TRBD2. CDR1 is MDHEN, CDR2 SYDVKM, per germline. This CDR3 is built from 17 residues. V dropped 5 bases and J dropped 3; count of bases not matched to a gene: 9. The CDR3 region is CASSLPAGLAGKETQYF. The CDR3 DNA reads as TGTGCCAGCAGTCTACCGGCGGGACTAGCGGGAAAAGAGACCCAGTACTTC.

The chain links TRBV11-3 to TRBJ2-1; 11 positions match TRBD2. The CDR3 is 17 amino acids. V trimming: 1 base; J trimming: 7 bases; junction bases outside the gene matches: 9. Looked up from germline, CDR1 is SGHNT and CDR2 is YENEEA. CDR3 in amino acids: CASSLGIGTSGLNEQFF. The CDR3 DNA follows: TGTGCCAGCAGCTTAGGCATCGGGACTAGCGGCCTGAATGAGCAGTTCTTC.

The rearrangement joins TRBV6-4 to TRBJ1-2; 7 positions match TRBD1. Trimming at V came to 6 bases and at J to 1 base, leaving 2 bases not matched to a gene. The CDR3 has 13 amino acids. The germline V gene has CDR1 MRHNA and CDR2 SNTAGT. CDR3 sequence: CASRQGVNYGYTF. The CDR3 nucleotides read TGTGCCAGCAGGCAGGGGGTTAACTATGGCTACACCTTC.

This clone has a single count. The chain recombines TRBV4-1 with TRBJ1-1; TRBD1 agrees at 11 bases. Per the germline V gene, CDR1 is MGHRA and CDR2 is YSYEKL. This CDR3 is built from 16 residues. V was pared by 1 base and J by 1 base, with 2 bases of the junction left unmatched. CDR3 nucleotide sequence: TGCGCCAGCAGCCAAGCGGGACAGGGGGGGAACACTGAAGCTTTCTTT. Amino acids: CASSQAGQGGNTEAFF.

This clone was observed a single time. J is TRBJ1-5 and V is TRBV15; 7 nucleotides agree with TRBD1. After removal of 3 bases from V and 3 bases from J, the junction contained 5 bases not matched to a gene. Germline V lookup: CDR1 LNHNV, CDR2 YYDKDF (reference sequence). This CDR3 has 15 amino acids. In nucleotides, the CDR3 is TGTGCCACCAGCAGGAGGGGGACAGCCAATCAGCCCCAGCATTTT. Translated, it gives CATSRRGTANQPQHF.